This TCR beta chain was obtained from a study of tumor-infiltrating lymphocytes in primary liver carcinoma. Overall study context: These were node-negative, non-metastatic T1-T3 tumors of roughly 4 to 10 cm. Points from the study as a whole: Blood fell significantly below tumors in its top-250-clone fraction (p = 0.039). Tumor-blood pairs (like tumor-adjacent pairs) overlapped less than tumor region pairs did.

Total RNA (around 500 ng) served as template for TCR beta cDNA synthesis primed by a constant-region primer. For TCR beta, libraries were produced by three nested multiplex PCR rounds using slightly modified ARM-PCR. Rounds one and two of PCR, each of 10 cycles, were primed with TRBV1-TRBV30 forward primers and a C-beta reverse primer. TCRdb itself ran the multiplex PCR reads through MiXCR, one entry per CDR3 protein. This sample carries fewer than 75,000 distinct CDR3 sequences, about 65% of them seen once, and the ten largest clones take around two fifths. This clonotype was seen ten or more times. The antigen is unknown. Co-extraction of RNA and DNA was performed on about 20-33 mg of unsorted bulk tissue. Per tumor, sampling covered five separate regions. This CDR3 is built from 13 residues. Germline V gives CDR1 SQVTM, CDR2 ANQGSEA. The V and J ends lost 4 bases and 1 base respectively, with 10 bases between them.

What was sequenced was liver tumor tissue from sampling region 4. Regarding subset: tumor region T4, right-lateral pole. The chain has TRBV29-1 and TRBJ1-1, with D uncertain. The clonotype originates from a man aged 40-55 years with primary liver carcinoma and hepatitis B virus infection. CDR3 protein: CSVGKTQNTEAFF. In DNA form, the CDR3 reads TGCAGCGTTGGGAAGACCCAGAACACTGAAGCTTTCTTT.